The rows below give T cell receptor beta chains drawn from one sample of a study of CD8+ T cells in alopecia areata. The repertoire was sequenced with immunoSEQ multiplex PCR; TCRdb's copy has only in-frame clones and lacks some. Of 9,500 to 15,000 clones detected, around three fifths appear once; the ten largest clones hold roughly 13%. Sequencing was performed on skin. The receptors here all came from a human donor with alopecia areata. Both conserved end residues are part of each CDR3. Fields, in order: D gene, V gene, clone size, J gene, CDR3 DNA, CDR3 protein. D genes are given only for firm matches. Only part of the rows carry a size: once, few, many, or a class if the clone is expanded.

>TRBD2|TRBV7-9|few|TRBJ2-1
TGTGCCAGCAGACCATACCCGGGACTATACAATGAGCAGTTCTTC
CASRPYPGLYNEQFF
>NA|TRBV18|NA|TRBJ2-7
TGTGCCAGCTCACCCTCCCAGGGCGCCTACGAGCAGTACTTC
CASSPSQGAYEQYF
>NA|TRBV4-1|NA|TRBJ2-3
TGCGCCAGCAGCCTCTCGTTCAGGGGAGGCGGCACAGATACGCAGTATTTT
CASSLSFRGGGTDTQYF
>TRBD1|TRBV28|NA|TRBJ1-2
TGTGCCAGCAGTACTTACAGGGGTCCCGCTAACTATGGCTACACCTTC
CASSTYRGPANYGYTF
>TRBD1|TRBV7-9|NA|TRBJ2-2
TGTGCCAGCAGCTTCCGGGACAGGAACACCGGGGAGCTGTTTTTT
CASSFRDRNTGELFF
>TRBD1|TRBV4-1|NA|TRBJ1-5
TGCGCCAGCAGCCAGGGACAGGGCAATCAGCCCCAGCATTTT
CASSQGQGNQPQHF
>TRBD1|TRBV6-5|few|TRBJ2-7
TGTGCCAGCAGTTATAGCCAACGACAGGGGACTCGGCAGTACTTC
CASSYSQRQGTRQYF
>TRBD1|TRBV4-3|once|TRBJ2-1
TGCGCCAGCAGCCAAGAGACAGGGGCAGGCAATGAGCAGTTCTTC
CASSQETGAGNEQFF
>NA|TRBV30|NA|TRBJ2-7
TGTGCCTGGAGGTCACCGCGAAACTTCCACTTC
CAWRSPRNFHF
>NA|TRBV2|NA|TRBJ2-2
TGTGCCAGCCGGGTTCAGGGAGGAACCGGGGAGCTGTTTTTT
CASRVQGGTGELFF
>NA|TRBV4-1|NA|TRBJ2-1
TGCGCCAGCAGCCAAGTCGATCTAGTCTCCTACAATGAGCAGTTCTTC
CASSQVDLVSYNEQFF
>TRBD2|TRBV28|few|TRBJ2-1
TGTGCCAGCAGTTTATTGTTAGCGGGGGTCTACAATGAGCAGTTCTTC
CASSLLLAGVYNEQFF
>TRBD1|TRBV7-2|NA|TRBJ1-1
TGTGCCAGCAGCTTAGCGGGACAGGGATACACTGAAGCTTTCTTT
CASSLAGQGYTEAFF
>NA|TRBV7-3|few|TRBJ2-3
TGTGCCAGCAGCTTAAGCGGGGAGGATTTCGATACGCAGTATTTT
CASSLSGEDFDTQYF
>NA|TRBV7-9|few|TRBJ1-1
TGTGCCAGCAGCTTCGACAGAACTGAAGCTTTCTTT
CASSFDRTEAFF
>TRBD1|TRBV7-9|NA|TRBJ2-1
TGTGCCAGCAGCTTAGCCCAGACAGGGAATGTCCATGAGCAGTTCTTC
CASSLAQTGNVHEQFF
>TRBD1|TRBV6-6|NA|TRBJ2-1
TGTGCCAGCAGTTCCCTGGGGACAGTCAACAATGAGCAGTTCTTC
CASSSLGTVNNEQFF
>TRBD2|TRBV27|NA|TRBJ2-1
TGTGCCAGCAGCCGGACCCGGGAGGACCCCTACAATGAGCAGTTCTTC
CASSRTREDPYNEQFF
>TRBD2|TRBV4-3|once|TRBJ2-1
TGCGCCAGCAGCCAAGAAAGTCGGGGGGGGGCCTATGAGCAGTTCTTC
CASSQESRGGAYEQFF
>TRBD2|TRBV9|NA|TRBJ2-2
TGTGCCAGCTCCCGGGGGGTGGGAGTTTTGGACACCGGGGAGCTGTTTTTT
CASSRGVGVLDTGELFF
>NA|TRBV5-1|NA|TRBJ2-5
TGCGCCAGCAGCCACCTAGCGCCCGACCCGGGGCAAGAGACCCAGTACTTC
CASSHLAPDPGQETQYF
>NA|TRBV7-9|NA|TRBJ2-1
TGTGCCAGCAGCTTCAGTGGGGGGACGCATGAGCAGTTCTTC
CASSFSGGTHEQFF
>NA|TRBV7-6|NA|TRBJ1-1
TGTGCCAGCAGCTTAGGAGGAGGGGGCACTGAAGCTTTCTTT
CASSLGGGGTEAFF
>NA|TRBV7-2|NA|TRBJ1-1
TGTGCCAGCAGCTTTGCAGGGTTGAACACTGAAGCTTTCTTT
CASSFAGLNTEAFF
>TRBD1|TRBV19|NA|TRBJ2-2
TGTGCCAGTAGGCCAGGGGGCATCCTTCGATCCGGGGAGCTGTTTTTT
CASRPGGILRSGELFF
>TRBD1|TRBV15|NA|TRBJ2-1
TGTGCCACCAGCAGAGAATTGAACAGGGGGAAGGAGTTCTTC
CATSRELNRGKEFF
>NA|TRBV30|few|TRBJ1-2
TGTGCCTGGAGCGGACAGCTCTATGGCTACACCTTC
CAWSGQLYGYTF
>NA|TRBV27|NA|TRBJ2-7
TGTGCCAGCAGTGACGGAGGCCAGTCGTACGAGCAGTACTTC
CASSDGGQSYEQYF
>NA|TRBV7-2|NA|TRBJ1-5
TGTGCCAGCAGCCCCGGGGATTATAGCAATCAGCCCCAGCATTTT
CASSPGDYSNQPQHF
>NA|TRBV7-2|few|TRBJ2-5
TGTGCCAGCAGCTTATCCCAGGGTGGAAGATGGACCCAGTACTTC
CASSLSQGGRWTQYF
>TRBD2|TRBV12-5|NA|TRBJ2-7
TGTGCTAGTGGTTTGGATTGGCGGGAGGGCTCCACCGAGCAGTACTTC
CASGLDWREGSTEQYF
>NA|TRBV2|NA|TRBJ1-5
TGTGCCAGCAGAGGATGGAATCAGCCCCAGCATTTT
CASRGWNQPQHF
>TRBD1|TRBV7-2|NA|TRBJ2-5
TGTGCCAGCAGGGGCAGGGGGCGCGGAGAGACCCAGTACTTC
CASRGRGRGETQYF
>NA|TRBV30|NA|TRBJ1-4
TGTGCCTGGAGGCGGGACCACGCAACTAATGAAAAACTGTTTTTT
CAWRRDHATNEKLFF
>NA|TRBV19|NA|TRBJ1-5
TGTGCCAGTAAAGGCCGCGGCAATCAGCCCCAGCATTTT
CASKGRGNQPQHF
>TRBD1|TRBV28|NA|TRBJ2-2
TGTGCCAGCAGTTTACGACAGGGGGCCACCGGGGAGCTGTTTTTT
CASSLRQGATGELFF
>NA|TRBV5-1|NA|TRBJ2-3
TGCGCCAGCAGCTCCGGGCATTCCGCTACGCAGTATTTT
CASSSGHSATQYF
>NA|TRBV23-1|NA|TRBJ2-7
TGCGCCAGCAGTCACCCAGGAGGACAGCTAAAAGAGCAGTACTTC
CASSHPGGQLKEQYF
>TRBD2|TRBV6-5|NA|TRBJ2-3
TGTGCCAGCAGTTTAGCGGGAGTTTGGGGCACAGATACGCAGTATTTT
CASSLAGVWGTDTQYF
>TRBD1|TRBV6-1|NA|TRBJ2-7
TGTGCCAGCAGAGACAGGGATCCCTACGAGCAGTACTTC
CASRDRDPYEQYF
>NA|TRBV6-6|few|TRBJ2-3
TGTGCCAGCAGTTACTCGAAGGCAGATACGCAGTATTTT
CASSYSKADTQYF
>TRBD2|TRBV2|few|TRBJ2-3
TGTGCCAGCAGGGGACTAGCGAGGTCATCTGATACGCAGTATTTT
CASRGLARSSDTQYF
>TRBD2|TRBV2|NA|TRBJ2-5
TGTGCCAGCAGTGTGCCTAGCGGAGAGGAGACCCAGTACTTC
CASSVPSGEETQYF
>TRBD2|TRBV6-5|NA|TRBJ2-2
TGTGCCAGCAGTTACACGGGCGGGGGTTGGACCGGGGAGCTGTTTTTT
CASSYTGGGWTGELFF
>TRBD1|TRBV7-6|NA|TRBJ1-1
TGTGCCAGCAGCTTCCTCGACAGGGGGAGTGCCACTGAAGCTTTCTTT
CASSFLDRGSATEAFF
>NA|TRBV7-9|NA|TRBJ2-4
TGTGCCAGCAGCTCACAAGCCCGGGCTTCAGGGCACATTCAGTACTTC
CASSSQARASGHIQYF